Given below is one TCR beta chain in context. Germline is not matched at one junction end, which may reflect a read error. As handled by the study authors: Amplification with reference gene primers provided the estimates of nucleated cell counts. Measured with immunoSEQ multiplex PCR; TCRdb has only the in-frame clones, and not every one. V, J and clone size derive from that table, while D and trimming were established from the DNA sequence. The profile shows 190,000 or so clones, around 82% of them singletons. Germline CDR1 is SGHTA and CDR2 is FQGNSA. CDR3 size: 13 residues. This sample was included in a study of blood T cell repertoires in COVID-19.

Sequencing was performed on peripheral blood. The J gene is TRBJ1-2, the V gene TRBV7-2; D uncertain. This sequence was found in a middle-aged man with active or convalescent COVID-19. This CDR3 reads CASSPQPDYGYTF. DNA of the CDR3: TGTGCCAGCAGCCCTCAACCCGACTACGGCTACACCTTC.